Below are 8 T cell receptor beta chains sequenced from a single sample in a study of T cell changes during pregnancy in multiple sclerosis. Generated by immunoSEQ multiplex PCR, the TCRdb table keeps only in-frame clones and is missing some. Of about 69,000 clones listed, around 94% are singletons. The sample in question was peripheral blood, obtained in the third trimester of pregnancy. These receptors were obtained from a female donor in good health, enrolled as a control in a pregnancy study.

The rearrangement uses TRBV28 and TRBJ2-3, with D perhaps TRBD1 (5 bases). CDR1 and CDR2 from the germline V gene are MDHEN and SYDVKM. The CDR3 length is 16 residues. Trimming shortened V by 7 bases and J by 2 bases, and 19 bases separated the two germline ends. The CDR3 coding sequence is TGTGCCAGCACCGCCTTGGGTAGGGGCCTCACAGATACGCAGTATTTT. This encodes CASTALGRGLTDTQYF.

The gene calls are TRBV11-3 and TRBJ2-3; TRBD2 matches at 11 bases. V was pared by 4 bases and J by 1 base, with 4 bases of the junction left unmatched. CDR3 length: 16 residues. The germline gives CDR1 SGHNT, CDR2 YENEEA. CDR3 sequence reads: CASSSGLADRTDTQYF. The DNA of the CDR3 is TGTGCCAGCAGCTCGGGACTAGCGGATCGCACAGATACGCAGTATTTT.

The chain recombines TRBV6-5 with TRBJ2-1; TRBD2 agrees at 11 bases. The CDR3 runs 14 residues. Unmatched junction bases numbered 4, after V lost 6 bases and J lost 6 bases. Germline V gene sequence: CDR1 MNHEY, CDR2 SVGAGI. CDR3 DNA: TGTGCCAGCAGAACTAGCGGGGGCCCCAATGAGCAGTTCTTC. Its translation: CASRTSGGPNEQFF.

The V gene is TRBV4-1, the J gene TRBJ1-2; TRBD1 might be the D (6 bases). The germline V gene encodes CDR1 MGHRA and CDR2 YSYEKL. The CDR3 totals 16 residues. Trimming took off 3 bases at V and 7 bases at J, with 21 bases between the two ends. The CDR3 region has the DNA TGCGCCAGCAGCCAGTCCAAGGGGGGGTCTGGACGTGGCTACACCTTC. Protein sequence: CASSQSKGGSGRGYTF.

This chain connects TRBV6-5 to TRBJ2-3; 9 positions match TRBD1. V shed 6 bases, J shed 1 base, and the junction held 5 bases outside the gene matches. In germline, CDR1 is MNHEY, CDR2 SVGAGI. This CDR3 comprises 15 residues. The CDR3 DNA follows: TGTGCCAGCAGACCACAGGGGGCGCGCACAGATACGCAGTATTTT. It is translated as CASRPQGARTDTQYF.

The DNA of the CDR3 is TGTGCCAGCAGCTTAATCGGGGGGCACCCAGATACGCAGTATTTT. This gives the protein CASSLIGGHPDTQYF. The chain couples TRBV7-3 to TRBJ2-3, with a possible D match to TRBD2 (7 bases). CDR1 is SGHTA, CDR2 FQGTGA, per germline. The ends were cut back, 1 base at V and 4 bases at J, with 12 bases in the middle. This CDR3 comprises 15 residues.

The rearrangement joins TRBV10-2 to TRBJ2-1; 11 bases map to TRBD2. CDR3 length equals 17 residues. Germline CDR1 and CDR2: WSHSY and SAAADI. V dropped 3 bases and J dropped 6; count of bases not matched to a gene: 10. CDR3 amino acids: CASSDQFSGGVSNEQFF. The CDR3 DNA is TGCGCCAGCAGTGACCAATTTAGCGGGGGGGTGTCCAATGAGCAGTTCTTC.

The chain combines TRBV9 with TRBJ2-1; a weak D match, TRBD2 (6 bases). The germline V gene encodes CDR1 SGDLS and CDR2 YYNGEE. CDR3 length: 14 amino acids. Trimming stripped 2 bases from V and 6 bases from J, with 12 bases between. As DNA, the CDR3 is TGTGCCAGCAGCGTTGGGGACTTTATCAATGAGCAGTTCTTC. This sequence encodes CASSVGDFINEQFF.